This T cell receptor (beta chain) was found in a study of T-cell reconstitution after alpha-beta-depleted transplantation in children. Trimming stripped 3 bases from V and 2 bases from J, with 11 bases between. The CDR3 extends over 14 amino acids. CDR1 and CDR2 (germline): PRHDT, FYEKMQ (reference sequence). Researchers prepared the TCRbeta library using unique molecular identifiers, the study reports. One entry per CDR3 protein, called by TCRdb with MiXCR from the PCR reads. The sample includes about 540,000 distinct CDR3 sequences, 15% to 20% of them seen just once. V and J are TRBV13 and TRBJ2-7, with a weak D call TRBD2 (5 bases). This sequence was found in a human donor who donated a stem cell graft to a child with acute lymphoblastic leukemia. This sample comprised PBMCs from the stem cell graft donor, obtained from the stem cell graft. In DNA, the CDR3 is TGTGCCAGCAGCTTTCACGGGAATACCTACGAGCAGTACTTC. Translated, it gives CASSFHGNTYEQYF.